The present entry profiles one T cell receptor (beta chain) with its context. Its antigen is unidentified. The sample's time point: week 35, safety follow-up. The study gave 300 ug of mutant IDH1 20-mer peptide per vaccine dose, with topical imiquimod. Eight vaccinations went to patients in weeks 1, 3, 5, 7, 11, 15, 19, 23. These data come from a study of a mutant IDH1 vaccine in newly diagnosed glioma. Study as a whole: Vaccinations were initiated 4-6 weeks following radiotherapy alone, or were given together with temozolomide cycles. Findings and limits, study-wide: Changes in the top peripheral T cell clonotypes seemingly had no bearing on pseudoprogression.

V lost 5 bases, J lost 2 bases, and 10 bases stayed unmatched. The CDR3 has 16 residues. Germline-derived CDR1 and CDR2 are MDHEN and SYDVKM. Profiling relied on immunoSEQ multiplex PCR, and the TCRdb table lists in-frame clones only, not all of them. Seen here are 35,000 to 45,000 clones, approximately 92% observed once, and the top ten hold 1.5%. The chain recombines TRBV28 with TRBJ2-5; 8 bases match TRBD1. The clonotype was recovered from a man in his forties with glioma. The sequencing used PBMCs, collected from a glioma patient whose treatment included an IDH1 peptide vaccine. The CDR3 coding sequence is TGTGCCAGCAGTCCCCGGACAGGGTTCTTTCAAGAGACCCAGTACTTC. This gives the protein CASSPRTGFFQETQYF.